This T cell receptor (beta chain) was profiled in a study of blood T cell repertoires in COVID-19. Study as a whole: T cells, B-cell-depleted T cells, or PBMCs provided the cDNA or gDNA that served as material.

TCRdb's copy holds only in-frame clones and misses some; the assay was immunoSEQ multiplex PCR. The sample lists some 490,000 clones, 80% to 90% occurring once. Those enrolled, adults aged roughly 18 to 90 years, came from around 24 US areas. Cohorts were based on clinical histories the participants reported. Cohort 3 recovery required two negative PCRs, clearance, or symptom resolution. This CDR3 comprises 18 residues. The V and J ends lost 4 bases and 0 bases respectively, with 18 bases between them. Germline V gives CDR1 KGHSH, CDR2 LQKENI. The clonotype was recovered from a woman aged 60-75 years who had recovered from COVID-19. The sample was PBMCs or T cells enriched from blood (not recorded which). The genes are TRBV18 and TRBJ1-4; D is undetermined. The CDR3 is CASSRLYQTLSTNEKLFF. The CDR3 coding sequence is TGTGCCAGCTCACGATTATACCAGACATTATCAACTAATGAAAAACTGTTTTTT.